This TCR beta chain was retrieved from a study of neurological immune-mediated disorders. Study results and limitations: The expanded clones of different subjects shared no CDR3 amino acid sequences (suggesting private repertoires in all groups).

Germline V gene sequence: CDR1 SQVTM, CDR2 ANQGSEA. Trimming removed 4 bases from V and 2 bases from J, with 24 bases in between. The CDR3 sequence is 17 residues long. TCRdb analysed the 5' RACE reads with MiXCR anew, one entry per CDR3 protein. Counted here are tens of thousands of distinct CDR3 sequences, roughly 13% occurring once; the ten biggest clones make up around 1.3%. Unsorted libraries used 2 million PBMCs kept at -80 degrees C. This clonotype was recorded many times. Antigen unknown. Sequenced: PBMCs. The receptor was derived from a female donor in good health. This chain links TRBV29-1 with TRBJ2-7; perhaps TRBD2 as D (5 bases). This CDR3 reads CSVGNQWSGKPAYEQYF. CDR3 nucleotides: TGCAGCGTTGGCAACCAATGGAGCGGAAAACCCGCCTACGAGCAGTACTTC.